In its sample, the clone carrying this T cell receptor beta chain was seen once. This sample is drawn from a study of OX40 agonist ivuxolimab in advanced cancers. Study details: In this cohort, patients received ivuxolimab, an agonistic anti-OX40 (CD134) antibody. Ivuxolimab was administered intravenously to patients at 0.01 to 10 mg/kg every 2 weeks.

Germline loops: CDR1 SGHVS, CDR2 FQNEAQ. The CDR3 extends over 17 amino acids. Trimming took 5 bases from V and 5 from J; bases not matched to a gene: 11. Sequencing was performed with immunoSEQ multiplex PCR; in TCRdb, only in-frame clones are kept and a portion is missing. The sample holds 12,000 to 15,000 clones, 76% seen once. The sequence was collected from an adult with an advanced solid tumor such as melanoma, head and neck, liver or kidney cancer. The chain combines TRBV7-8 with TRBJ2-5; 13 nucleotides match TRBD2. The sample was CD4+ or CD8+ T cells sorted from blood, taken in a trial of the OX40 agonist ivuxolimab. The CDR3 here is CASSPEPGLAGLETQYF. The CDR3 DNA sequence: TGTGCCAGCAGCCCCGAACCGGGACTAGCGGGGTTGGAGACCCAGTACTTC.